This entry lists 29 T cell receptor beta chains sequenced from one sample in a study of cytomegalovirus exposure and HLA in healthy donors. Primers included in the PCR were 60 Vbeta and 13 Jbeta primers. Measured with immunoSEQ multiplex PCR; TCRdb has only the in-frame clones, and not every one. This sample carries over 70,000 clones, approximately 80% of them seen once, and the ten largest clones take around 2%. The sample consisted of PBMCs. The receptors were sampled from a man aged 18 to 29 in good health and CMV-seronegative.

V gene TRBV6-5 combines with J gene TRBJ1-2; D is unresolved. The V gene lost 2 bases and the J gene lost 1 base, with 8 bases spanning the gap. Germline V gene data show CDR1 as MNHEY and CDR2 as SVGAGI. The CDR3 extends over 14 amino acids. CDR3 coding DNA: TGTGCCAGCAGTTACGGTCACAGTAACTATGGCTACACCTTC. Protein product: CASSYGHSNYGYTF.

This clone has just one count. The chain combines TRBV19 with TRBJ1-3; 8 bases line up with TRBD1. Germline trimming cut 3 bases from V and 0 bases from J; bases unmatched to any gene: 4. This CDR3 is built from 16 residues. Germline-derived CDR1 and CDR2 are LNHDA and SQIVND (reference sequence). DNA for the CDR3: TGTGCCAGTAGTATTGGGACAGGCTACTCTGGAAACACCATATATTTT. This encodes CASSIGTGYSGNTIYF.

V gene TRBV13 combines with J gene TRBJ1-6, with D unresolved. This CDR3 is 16 amino acids long. Trimming took off 5 bases at V and 5 bases at J, with 16 bases between the two ends. CDR1 and CDR2 from the germline V gene are PRHDT and FYEKMQ (reference sequence). The CDR3 nucleotides are TGTGCCAGCAGCGCCCCAGGAGGAGACGATAATTCACCCCTCCACTTT. It codes for CASSAPGGDDNSPLHF. The full variable domain, its missing parts supplied by reference TRBV13 and TRBJ1-6, is AAGVIQSPRHLIKEKRETATLKCYPIPRHDTVYWYQQGPGQDPQFLISFYEKMQSDKGSIPDRFSAQQFSDYHSELNMSSLELGDSALYFCASSAPGGDDNSPLHFGNGTRLTVT.

The CDR3 spells CASSPDMTEAFF. As DNA, the CDR3 is TGCGCCAGCAGCCCGGACATGACTGAAGCTTTCTTT. The chain recombines TRBV4-1 with TRBJ1-1; a possible D gene is TRBD1 (5 bases). The CDR3 is 12 residues long. The germline gives CDR1 MGHRA, CDR2 YSYEKL. V was trimmed by 4 bases and J by 5 bases, leaving 8 bases between them.

The genes are TRBV7-9 and TRBJ1-3; D gene unclear. The CDR3 runs 14 residues. V gave up 6 bases and J gave up 0 bases, with 9 bases separating them. The germline V gene encodes CDR1 SEHNR and CDR2 FQNEAQ (reference sequence). The CDR3 DNA reads as TGTGCCAGCAGTGGAGGCAGCTCTGGAAACACCATATATTTT. Its translation: CASSGGSSGNTIYF.

The chain couples TRBV2 to TRBJ1-1; 7 bases align to TRBD1. The germline V gene encodes CDR1 SNHLY and CDR2 FYNNEI. Trimming took 4 bases from V and 10 from J; bases not matched to a gene: 6. This CDR3 has 12 residues. The CDR3 DNA is TGTGCCAGCAGTGTTGAGGGGGCGGTAGCTTTCTTT. It translates to CASSVEGAVAFF.

The chain employs TRBV27 and TRBJ1-5; D is undetermined. The CDR3 covers 15 residues. V dropped 2 bases and J dropped 6 bases, with 14 bases sitting between them. Germline-derived CDR1 and CDR2 are MNHEY and SMNVEV (reference sequence). The CDR3 loop is CASSLNAGGGQPQHF. In nucleotides, the CDR3 is TGTGCCAGCAGTTTAAATGCGGGAGGAGGTCAGCCCCAGCATTTT.

The gene calls are TRBV7-9 and TRBJ1-4; no reliable D call. The V end lost 5 bases, the J end lost 7 bases, and 8 bases lay between the germline ends. Germline CDR1 is SEHNR and CDR2 is FQNEAQ (reference sequence). This CDR3 region has 12 residues. CDR3 in amino acids: CASSVGGEKLFF. The CDR3 nucleotides read TGTGCCAGCAGCGTCGGCGGTGAAAAACTGTTTTTT.

The rearrangement links TRBV5-4 to TRBJ2-7, with 10 bases aligning to TRBD1. V dropped 3 bases and J dropped 3; count of bases not matched to a gene: 6. Germline loops: CDR1 SGHNT, CDR2 YYREEE (reference sequence). The CDR3 loop spans 15 amino acids. The CDR3 sequence is CASSYGDRGRYEQYF. The CDR3 coding sequence is TGTGCCAGCAGCTATGGGGACAGGGGACGCTACGAGCAGTACTTC.

In its sample, this clone was seen a few times. The chain recombines TRBV7-9 with TRBJ1-6, with a weak D call TRBD1 (5 bases). Deletions cut 1 base from V and 4 bases from J, with 17 bases between. Per the germline V gene, CDR1 is SEHNR and CDR2 is FQNEAQ (reference sequence). The CDR3 runs to 18 residues. CDR3 sequence reads: CASSLGGVRTPYNSPLHF. CDR3 bases: TGTGCCAGCAGCTTAGGGGGGGTCCGGACTCCATATAATTCACCCCTCCACTTT.

V usage is TRBV30 and J usage is TRBJ1-3; no clear D. The CDR3 runs 15 residues. The ends were cut back, 3 bases at V and 0 bases at J, with 12 bases in the middle. The germline CDR1 and CDR2 sequences are GTSNPN and SVGIG (reference sequence). In nucleotides, the CDR3 is TGTGCCTGGAGGCCTCGCGGTTCCTCTGGAAACACCATATATTTT. Translated, it gives CAWRPRGSSGNTIYF. The variable domain in full, with the rest retrieved from reference TRBV30 and TRBJ1-3, is SQTIHQWPATLVQPVGSPLSLECTVEGTSNPNLYWYRQAAGRGLQLLFYSVGIGQISSEVPQNLSASRPQDRQFILSSKKLLLSDSGFYLCAWRPRGSSGNTIYFGEGSWLTVV.

CDR3 DNA: TGTGCCAGCAGTGACCAGGGGGCGGCTAATGAAAAACTGTTTTTT. Amino acids: CASSDQGAANEKLFF. The chain recombines TRBV2 with TRBJ1-4; TRBD1 matches 8 bases. Unmatched junction bases numbered 3, after V lost 3 bases and J lost 3 bases. Per germline, CDR1 SNHLY and CDR2 FYNNEI. The CDR3 extends over 15 amino acids.

This clone was counted a single time. The chain couples TRBV19 to TRBJ2-5, with TRBD2 identical over 7 bases. The CDR3 covers 13 residues. The germline V gene has CDR1 LNHDA and CDR2 SQIVND (reference sequence). The CDR3 DNA sequence: TGTGGGACCCGACTGGCGGGGGAAGAGACCCAGTACTTC. It specifies CGTRLAGEETQYF.

The chain couples TRBV7-2 to TRBJ2-5; 8 bases line up with TRBD2. Trimming cost V 1 base and J 5 bases; bases outside gene matches: 3. This CDR3 has 14 residues. Germline assignment: CDR1 SGHTA and CDR2 FQGNSA. CDR3 coding DNA: TGTGCCAGCAGCTTAGGCGCGGGGGGCGAGACCCAGTACTTC. Its translation is CASSLGAGGETQYF.

The sample holds a few counts of this clone. The chain recombines TRBV5-1 with TRBJ1-1; 9 bases are a match to TRBD1. In germline, CDR1 is SGHRS, CDR2 YFSETQ. The CDR3 length is 16 residues. With V trimmed by 4 bases and J by 3 bases, 10 bases remained unmatched. As DNA, the CDR3 is TGCGCCAGCAGCATATCCGGGACAGGGAAGTACACTGAAGCTTTCTTT. Residues: CASSISGTGKYTEAFF. Drawing the rest from reference TRBV5-1 and TRBJ1-1, the complete variable domain is KAGVTQTPRYLIKTRGQQVTLSCSPISGHRSVSWYQQTPGQGLQFLFEYFSETQRNKGNFPGRFSGRQFSNSRSEMNVSTLELGDSALYLCASSISGTGKYTEAFFGQGTRLTVV.

The V call is TRBV18, the J call TRBJ2-5; TRBD2 is a possible D gene (6 bases). This CDR3 region has 13 residues. Trimming shortened V by 2 bases and J by 5 bases, and 9 bases separated the two germline ends. In germline, CDR1 is KGHSH, CDR2 LQKENI. CDR3 loop: CASSPGDSETQYF. The CDR3 DNA is TGTGCCAGCTCACCAGGGGACTCGGAGACCCAGTACTTC.

This clone was counted once. The chain employs TRBV6-1 and TRBJ2-7; a possible D gene is TRBD2 (5 bases). The CDR3 consists of 13 residues. Germline CDR1 MNHNS, CDR2 SASEGT. V shed 10 bases and J shed 2 bases, with 15 bases lying between them. The CDR3 DNA sequence: TGTGCCAACCAGCGGACCGGAGCCTACGAGCAGTACTTC. It specifies CANQRTGAYEQYF.

The chain employs TRBV29-1 and TRBJ2-1; 8 bases match TRBD2. This CDR3 has 14 residues. Per germline, CDR1 SQVTM and CDR2 ANQGSEA. The junction had 8 bases not matched to a gene; V was cut back by 4 bases and J by 6 bases. The CDR3 reads CSVAGLESPNEQFF. The CDR3 nucleotides are TGCAGCGTTGCGGGACTAGAGAGCCCCAATGAGCAGTTCTTC.

The chain joins TRBV7-9 to TRBJ1-5; 7 bases are a match to TRBD1. V gave up 5 bases and J gave up 3 bases; unmatched junction bases: 7. Germline V gene sequence: CDR1 SEHNR, CDR2 FQNEAQ (reference sequence). This CDR3 comprises 15 residues. Here the CDR3 DNA reads TGTGCCAGCAGCCGGGGGACAGACCCCAATCAGCCCCAGCATTTT. This encodes CASSRGTDPNQPQHF.

V is TRBV6-1 and J is TRBJ2-3; D remains ambiguous. This CDR3 spans 13 amino acids. Trimming removed 8 bases from V and 4 bases from J, with 13 bases in between. The germline V gene encodes CDR1 MNHNS and CDR2 SASEGT. The CDR3 DNA follows: TGTGCCAGCGAGGCGTCTGGAGCAGATACGCAGTATTTT. Residues: CASEASGADTQYF.

This chain uses TRBV18 with TRBJ1-2; 7 bases match TRBD1. The CDR3 runs to 14 residues. J gave up 1 base and V 6 bases, and 5 bases lay outside the gene matches. Germline assignment: CDR1 KGHSH and CDR2 LQKENI. CDR3 in amino acids: CASSAGGVNYGYTF. CDR3 sequence (DNA): TGTGCCAGCTCGGCAGGGGGTGTTAACTATGGCTACACCTTC.

CDR3 in amino acids: CASSYSTGGTYEQYF. In DNA, the CDR3 is TGTGCCAGCAGTTACTCGACAGGGGGCACCTACGAGCAGTACTTC. The chain uses TRBV6-5 and TRBJ2-7, with TRBD1 matching over 10 bases. CDR1 and CDR2 (germline): MNHEY, SVGAGI. V lost 0 bases to trimming and J lost 2 bases; unmatched junction nucleotides: 1. This CDR3 has 15 residues.

The genes are TRBV18 and TRBJ1-1, with unresolved D. The V end was cut by 7 bases, the J end by 1 base, with 13 bases between. There are 14 residues in the CDR3. Germline CDR1 is KGHSH and CDR2 is LQKENI. For the CDR3, the DNA is TGTGCCAGCTTCAGAGACACGACGAACACTGAAGCTTTCTTT. Translation: CASFRDTTNTEAFF. The whole variable domain, filled in from reference TRBV18 and TRBJ1-1, reads NAGVMQNPRHLVRRRGQEARLRCSPMKGHSHVYWYRQLPEEGLKFMVYLQKENIIDESGMPKERFSAEFPKEGPSILRIQQVVRGDSAAYFCASFRDTTNTEAFFGQGTRLTVV.

V is TRBV6-6 and J is TRBJ1-2; 8 bases match TRBD1. V was pared by 4 bases and J by 8 bases, with 6 bases of the junction left unmatched. CDR3 length: 13 amino acids. CDR1 and CDR2 from the germline V gene are MNHNY and SVGAGI (reference sequence). The CDR3 nucleotides read TGTGCCAGCAGTTCTCAGGGGGCAAGGGGCTACACCTTC. Translated, it gives CASSSQGARGYTF.

This clone was found a few times. J is TRBJ1-2 and V is TRBV10-3; perhaps TRBD1 as D (6 bases). The CDR3 loop spans 13 amino acids. Germline V CDR1 and CDR2: ENHRY, SYGVKD. Trimming removed 10 bases from V and 3 bases from J, with 15 bases in between. The CDR3 nucleotides read TGTGCCACCCATCCGGGGGGCTACTATGGCTACACCTTC. This sequence encodes CATHPGGYYGYTF.

CDR3 sequence reads: CASSHSDTFNQPQHF. CDR3 DNA: TGTGCCAGCAGCCACTCAGACACCTTCAATCAGCCCCAGCATTTT. This sequence joins TRBV4-2 and TRBJ1-5; D is unresolved. Trimming pared 3 bases from V and 3 bases from J, leaving 12 bases between. The CDR3 runs 15 residues. Germline V lookup: CDR1 LGHNA, CDR2 YNFKEQ.

J is TRBJ2-7 and V is TRBV6-6, with 7 bases identical to TRBD1. Germline lookup yields CDR1 MNHNY and CDR2 SVGAGI (reference sequence). V gave up 7 bases and J gave up 3 bases; unmatched junction bases: 9. This CDR3 region has 14 residues. This chain's CDR3 is CASTPGQTIYEQYF. The CDR3 nucleotides read TGTGCCAGCACTCCGGGACAGACCATCTACGAGCAGTACTTC.

The V and J genes are TRBV27 and TRBJ1-2; no definite D call. This CDR3 is 13 amino acids long. The germline gives CDR1 MNHEY, CDR2 SMNVEV (reference sequence). V shed 0 bases and J shed 6 bases, with 8 bases lying between them. The CDR3 region has the DNA TGTGCCAGCAGTTTATCCGGGCGGGATGGCTACACCTTC. It codes for CASSLSGRDGYTF.

The V gene is TRBV11-1, the J gene TRBJ1-1; 7 positions agree with TRBD1. Per the germline V gene, CDR1 is SGHAT and CDR2 is FQDESV (reference sequence). With 5 bases clipped from V and 2 bases from J, the junction kept 5 bases outside the gene matches. The CDR3 covers 14 residues. The CDR3: CASSLGQVNTEAFF. The CDR3 DNA is TGTGCCAGCAGCCTAGGACAGGTAAACACTGAAGCTTTCTTT.